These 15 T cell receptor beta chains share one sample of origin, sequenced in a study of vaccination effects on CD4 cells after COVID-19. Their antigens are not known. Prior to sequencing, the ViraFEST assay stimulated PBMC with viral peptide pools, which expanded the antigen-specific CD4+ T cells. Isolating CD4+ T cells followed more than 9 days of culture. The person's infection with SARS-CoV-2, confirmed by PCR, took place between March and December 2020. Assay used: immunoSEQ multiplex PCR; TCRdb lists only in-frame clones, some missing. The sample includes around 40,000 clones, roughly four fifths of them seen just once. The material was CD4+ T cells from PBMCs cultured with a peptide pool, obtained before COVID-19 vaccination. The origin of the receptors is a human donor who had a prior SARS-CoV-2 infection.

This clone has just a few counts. The CDR3 spells CASSLQQDTQYF. CDR3 DNA: TGTGCCAGCAGCCTCCAGCAAGATACGCAGTATTTT. The rearrangement uses TRBV9 and TRBJ2-3; D not resolved. CDR1 is SGDLS, CDR2 YYNGEE, per germline. The CDR3 loop spans 12 amino acids. Trimming left V 4 bases short and J 5 bases short, with 8 bases between.

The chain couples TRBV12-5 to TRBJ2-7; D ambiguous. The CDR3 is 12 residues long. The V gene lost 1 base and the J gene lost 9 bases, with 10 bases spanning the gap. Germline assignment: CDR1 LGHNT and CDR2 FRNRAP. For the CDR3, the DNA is TGTGCTAGTGGTTTGGGCTCCCAGAGGCAGTACTTC. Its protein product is CASGLGSQRQYF.

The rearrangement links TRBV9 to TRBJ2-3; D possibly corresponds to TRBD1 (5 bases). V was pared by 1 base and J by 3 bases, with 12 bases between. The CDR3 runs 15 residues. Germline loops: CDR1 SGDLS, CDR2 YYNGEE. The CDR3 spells CASSVWQGGTDTQYF. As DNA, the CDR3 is TGTGCCAGCAGCGTATGGCAGGGCGGTACAGATACGCAGTATTTT. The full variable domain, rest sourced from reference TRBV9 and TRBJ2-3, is DSGVTQTPKHLITATGQRVTLRCSPRSGDLSVYWYQQSLDQGLQFLIQYYNGEERAKGNILERFSAQQFPDLHSELNLSSLELGDSALYFCASSVWQGGTDTQYFGPGTRLTVL.

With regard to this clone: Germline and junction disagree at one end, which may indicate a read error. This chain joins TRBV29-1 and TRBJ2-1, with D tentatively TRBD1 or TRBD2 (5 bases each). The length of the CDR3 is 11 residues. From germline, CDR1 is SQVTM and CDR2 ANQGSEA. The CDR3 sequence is CSVRTTGPGVF. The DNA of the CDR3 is TGCAGCGTTCGAACAACAGGTCCCGGGGTCTTC.

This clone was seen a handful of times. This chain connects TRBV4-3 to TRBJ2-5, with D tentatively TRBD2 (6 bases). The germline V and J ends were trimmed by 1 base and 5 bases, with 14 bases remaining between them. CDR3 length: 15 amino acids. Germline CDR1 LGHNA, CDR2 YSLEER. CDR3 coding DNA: TGCGCCAGCAGCCAAGGGCGGGATTACTTGGAGACCCAGTACTTC. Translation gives CASSQGRDYLETQYF.

CDR3 nucleotides: TGTGCCAGCAGGAGAAGCGGGGCCCGCACAGATACGCAGTATTTT. Its translation: CASRRSGARTDTQYF. This rearrangement joins TRBV2 to TRBJ2-3, with 7 positions matching TRBD2. Germline-derived CDR1 and CDR2 are SNHLY and FYNNEI. V trimming: 6 bases; J trimming: 1 base; junction bases outside the gene matches: 7. The length of the CDR3 is 15 residues.

The CDR3 spells CATSRDKGHTEAFF. CDR3 coding DNA: TGTGCCACCAGCAGAGATAAGGGTCACACTGAAGCTTTCTTT. The genes are TRBV15 and TRBJ1-1; D is uncertain. The CDR3 runs 14 residues. Trimming removed 0 bases from V and 3 bases from J, with 8 bases in between. CDR1 is LNHNV, CDR2 YYDKDF, per germline (reference sequence).

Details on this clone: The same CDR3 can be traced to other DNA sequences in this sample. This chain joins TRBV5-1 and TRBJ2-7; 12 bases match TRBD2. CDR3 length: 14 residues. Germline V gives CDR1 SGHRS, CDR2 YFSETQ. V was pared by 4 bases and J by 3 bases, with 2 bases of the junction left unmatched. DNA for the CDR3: TGCGCCAGCAGCACGACTAGCGGGAGCTACGAGCAGTACTTC. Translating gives CASSTTSGSYEQYF.

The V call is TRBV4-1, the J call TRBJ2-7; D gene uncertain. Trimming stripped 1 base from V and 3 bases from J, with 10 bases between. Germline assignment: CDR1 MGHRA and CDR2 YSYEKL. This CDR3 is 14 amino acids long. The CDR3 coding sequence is TGCGCCAGCAGCCAAGCGTGGAGAAACTACGAGCAGTACTTC. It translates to CASSQAWRNYEQYF.

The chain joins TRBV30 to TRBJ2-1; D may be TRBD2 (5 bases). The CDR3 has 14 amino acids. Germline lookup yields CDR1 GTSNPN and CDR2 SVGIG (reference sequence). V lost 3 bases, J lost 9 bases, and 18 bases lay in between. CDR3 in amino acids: CAWSGGWGRGEQFF. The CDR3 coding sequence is TGTGCCTGGAGCGGAGGTTGGGGTCGGGGTGAGCAGTTCTTC.

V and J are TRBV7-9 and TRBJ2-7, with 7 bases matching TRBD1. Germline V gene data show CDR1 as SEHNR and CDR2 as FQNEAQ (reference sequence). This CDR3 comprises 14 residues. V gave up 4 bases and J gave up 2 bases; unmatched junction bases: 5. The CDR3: CASSSRQGAYEQYF. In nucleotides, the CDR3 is TGTGCCAGCAGCTCCCGACAGGGAGCCTACGAGCAGTACTTC.

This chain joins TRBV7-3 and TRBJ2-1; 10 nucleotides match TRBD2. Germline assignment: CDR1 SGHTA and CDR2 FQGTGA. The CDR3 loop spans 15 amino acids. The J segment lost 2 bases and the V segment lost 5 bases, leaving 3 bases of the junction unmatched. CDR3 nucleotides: TGTGCCAGCAGCGCGAGCGGGGGGGCCTACAATGAGCAGTTCTTC. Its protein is CASSASGGAYNEQFF.

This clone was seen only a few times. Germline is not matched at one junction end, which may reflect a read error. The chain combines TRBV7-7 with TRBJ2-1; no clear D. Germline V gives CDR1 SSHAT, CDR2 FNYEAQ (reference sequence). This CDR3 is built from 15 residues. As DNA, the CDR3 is TGTGCTAGCAGCTTAGCTTGGGGTACCTACAATGAGCAGTTCTTC. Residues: CASSLAWGTYNEQFF.

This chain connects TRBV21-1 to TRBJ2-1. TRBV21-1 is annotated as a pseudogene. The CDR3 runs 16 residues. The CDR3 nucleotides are TGTGCCAGCAGCAAAAGAGGGGGGCTTAGTTACAATGAGCAGTTCTTC. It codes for CASSKRGGLSYNEQFF.

The chain's CDR3 is CASSPSDRGYGYTF. The DNA of the CDR3 is TGTGCCAGCTCACCGTCGGACAGGGGGTATGGCTACACCTTC. The chain recombines TRBV18 with TRBJ1-2; 10 bases fit TRBD1. The CDR3 sequence is 14 residues long. V was clipped by 3 bases and J by 5 bases; unmatched bases: 3. Germline V CDR1 and CDR2: KGHSH, LQKENI.